Each of the 16 T cell receptor beta chains below was sequenced from the same sample in a study of blood T cell repertoires in COVID-19. Only in-frame clones appear in the TCRdb table, and some are missing; sequencing was by immunoSEQ multiplex PCR. The repertoire holds about 160,000 clones, with 80% as singletons. Sequenced sample: PBMCs or T cells enriched from blood (not recorded which). Receptors originate from a woman aged 55-70 years who had recovered from COVID-19.

The chain combines TRBV7-3 with TRBJ2-3, with 8 nucleotides matching TRBD2. The CDR3 is 15 residues long. V shed 10 bases and J 4 bases; nucleotides not matched to a gene: 13. Per the germline V gene, CDR1 is SGHTA and CDR2 is FQGTGA. The CDR3: CATAGSSGASDTQYF. The CDR3 DNA sequence: TGTGCCACCGCTGGTAGTAGCGGGGCCTCAGATACGCAGTATTTT.

The chain has TRBV5-4 and TRBJ2-6, with a weak D call TRBD2 (5 bases). The V and J ends lost 4 bases and 4 bases respectively, with 12 bases between them. The CDR3 extends over 15 amino acids. Germline V CDR1 and CDR2: SGHNT, YYREEE (reference sequence). The CDR3 sequence: CASSDTGSGANVLTF. The CDR3 DNA sequence: TGTGCCAGCAGCGACACGGGATCCGGGGCCAACGTCCTGACTTTC. Full variable domain (outside the CDR3, taken from reference TRBV5-4 and TRBJ2-6): ETGVTQSPTHLIKTRGQQVTLRCSSQSGHNTVSWYQQALGQGPQFIFQYYREEENGRGNFPPRFSGLQFPNYSSELNVNALELDDSALYLCASSDTGSGANVLTFGAGSRLTVL.

The chain has TRBV5-4 and TRBJ1-5; the D gene is possibly TRBD1 (5 bases). Trimming took off 4 bases at V and 2 bases at J, with 7 bases between the two ends. Per the germline V gene, CDR1 is SGHNT and CDR2 is YYREEE (reference sequence). CDR3 length equals 13 residues. Here the CDR3 DNA reads TGTGCCAGCAGCCGGGGGGGCAATCAGCCCCAGCATTTT. Protein product: CASSRGGNQPQHF.

The chain joins TRBV6-5 to TRBJ1-3; TRBD1 agrees at 7 bases. Germline assignment: CDR1 MNHEY and CDR2 SVGAGI. The CDR3 runs to 13 residues. V was clipped by 6 bases and J by 2 bases; unmatched bases: 1. This chain's CDR3 is CASSGTAGNTIYF. The CDR3 coding sequence is TGTGCCAGCAGCGGGACAGCTGGAAACACCATATATTTT.

V and J are TRBV3-1 (or the pseudogene TRBV3-2) and TRBJ1-1; perhaps TRBD1 as D (6 bases). Germline CDR1 reads LGHDT; CDR2 reads YNNKEL (reference sequence). The CDR3 runs 14 residues. Trimming stripped 0 bases from V and 11 bases from J, with 16 bases between. The CDR3 sequence is CASSQEGTSGRAFF. CDR3 bases: TGTGCCAGCAGCCAAGAAGGGACATCCGGTAGGGCTTTCTTT.

The J gene is TRBJ1-1, the V gene TRBV18; D is ambiguous. Germline values: CDR1 KGHSH, CDR2 LQKENI. This CDR3 is 14 amino acids long. Trimming cost V 2 bases and J 2 bases, with 9 bases left between them. Here the CDR3 DNA reads TGTGCCAGCTCACCAGCCAGGCTAAACACTGAAGCTTTCTTT. This codes for CASSPARLNTEAFF.

This rearrangement joins TRBV10-1 to TRBJ1-1; possible D gene TRBD1, 6 bases. Germline CDR1 WNHNN, CDR2 SYGVQD (reference sequence). The V end lost 6 bases, the J end lost 5 bases, and 16 bases lay between the germline ends. The CDR3 is 14 amino acids. The CDR3 region is CASSMGGLETEAFF. In nucleotides, the CDR3 is TGCGCCAGCAGCATGGGGGGGCTAGAGACTGAAGCTTTCTTT.

The rearrangement joins TRBV2 to TRBJ1-2, with a weak D call TRBD1 (6 bases). Germline CDR1 and CDR2: SNHLY and FYNNEI. The CDR3 is made up of 14 amino acids. With 6 bases removed from V and 6 bases from J, the gap between germline ends came to 17 bases. The CDR3 nucleotides read TGTGCCAGCAGAGTCAGGGGCATGGGCGATGGCTACACCTTC. It is translated as CASRVRGMGDGYTF.

This chain links TRBV12-5 with TRBJ2-5, with TRBD2 matching 8 bases. The CDR3 contains 14 residues. The germline CDR1 and CDR2 sequences are LGHNT and FRNRAP. J gave up 0 bases and V 6 bases, and 3 bases lay outside the gene matches. CDR3 nucleotide sequence: TGTGCTAGTGGGTCGGGACTAGACCAAGAGACCCAGTACTTC. Translation: CASGSGLDQETQYF.

The genes are TRBV2 and TRBJ1-5, with unresolved D. CDR1 is SNHLY and CDR2 is FYNNEI in the germline V gene. The CDR3 covers 15 residues. The V end lost 5 bases, the J end lost 6 bases, and 17 bases lay between the germline ends. CDR3 protein: CASSLLLGGSQPQHF. Written as DNA, the CDR3 is TGTGCCAGCAGTCTACTTTTGGGAGGGAGTCAGCCCCAGCATTTT.

This clone showed up just once. V and J are TRBV27 and TRBJ1-2; D gene ambiguous. Germline CDR1 MNHEY, CDR2 SMNVEV (reference sequence). This CDR3 region has 13 residues. The germline V and J ends were trimmed by 2 bases and 3 bases, with 7 bases remaining between them. DNA of the CDR3: TGTGCCAGCAGTTTAACGAGGCACTATGGCTACACCTTC. Amino acid sequence: CASSLTRHYGYTF.

This chain connects TRBV4-1 to TRBJ2-1, with D perhaps TRBD1 (6 bases). CDR3 length: 13 amino acids. V lost 5 bases, J lost 8 bases, and 13 bases lay in between. Germline-derived CDR1 and CDR2 are MGHRA and YSYEKL. The DNA of the CDR3 is TGCGCCAGCAGCTTGTTTTCAGGGGATGAGCAGTTCTTC. Amino acid sequence: CASSLFSGDEQFF.

The rearrangement links TRBV29-1 to TRBJ2-5; 7 nucleotides agree with TRBD1. V lost 7 bases to trimming and J lost 4 bases; unmatched junction nucleotides: 9. CDR1 and CDR2 (germline): SQVTM, ANQGSEA. The CDR3 runs 13 residues. CDR3 bases: TGCAGCGGACGGGACAGTTTAGGAGAGACCCAGTACTTC. This sequence encodes CSGRDSLGETQYF.

V usage is TRBV9 and J usage is TRBJ2-3, with 10 bases lining up with TRBD1. Losses at the gene ends were 4 bases for V and 2 bases for J; bases not matched to a gene: 7. This CDR3 has 16 residues. Germline loops: CDR1 SGDLS, CDR2 YYNGEE. DNA of the CDR3: TGTGCCAGCAGCCCCCAGACAGGGGGCCACACAGATACGCAGTATTTT. Amino acid sequence: CASSPQTGGHTDTQYF.

The chain recombines TRBV2 with TRBJ2-1, with D tentatively TRBD2 (6 bases). V was cut by 3 bases and J by 4 bases, with 16 bases left in between. CDR3 length: 16 residues. Germline values: CDR1 SNHLY, CDR2 FYNNEI. CDR3 loop: CASSDQVGGTYNEQFF. CDR3 coding DNA: TGTGCCAGCAGTGATCAGGTGGGCGGGACTTACAATGAGCAGTTCTTC. The variable domain in full, completed from reference TRBV2 and TRBJ2-1, reads EPEVTQTPSHQVTQMGQEVILRCVPISNHLYFYWYRQILGQKVEFLVSFYNNEISEKSEIFDDQFSVERPDGSNFTLKIRSTKLEDSAMYFCASSDQVGGTYNEQFFGPGTRLTVL.

V and J are TRBV6-5 and TRBJ2-7; tentatively, D is TRBD2 (6 bases). Germline V lookup: CDR1 MNHEY, CDR2 SVGAGI. Trimming stripped 5 bases from V and 5 bases from J, with 10 bases between. There are 12 residues in the CDR3. The CDR3 sequence: CASSNGGNEQYF. In DNA form, the CDR3 reads TGTGCCAGCAGTAACGGGGGTAACGAGCAGTACTTC.